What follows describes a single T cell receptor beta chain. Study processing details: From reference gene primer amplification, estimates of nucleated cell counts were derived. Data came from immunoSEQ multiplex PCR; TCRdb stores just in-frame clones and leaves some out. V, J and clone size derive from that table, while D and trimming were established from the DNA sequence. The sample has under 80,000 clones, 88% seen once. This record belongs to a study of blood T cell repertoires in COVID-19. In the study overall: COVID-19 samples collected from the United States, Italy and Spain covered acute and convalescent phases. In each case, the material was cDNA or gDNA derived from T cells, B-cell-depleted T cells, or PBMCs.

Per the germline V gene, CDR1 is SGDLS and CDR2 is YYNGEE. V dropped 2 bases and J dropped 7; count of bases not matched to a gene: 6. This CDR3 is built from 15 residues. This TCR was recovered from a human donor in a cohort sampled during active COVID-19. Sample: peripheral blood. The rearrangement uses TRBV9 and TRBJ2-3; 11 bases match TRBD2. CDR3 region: CASSVTSGSANTQYF. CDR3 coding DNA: TGTGCCAGCAGCGTTACTAGCGGGAGCGCAAATACGCAGTATTTT.